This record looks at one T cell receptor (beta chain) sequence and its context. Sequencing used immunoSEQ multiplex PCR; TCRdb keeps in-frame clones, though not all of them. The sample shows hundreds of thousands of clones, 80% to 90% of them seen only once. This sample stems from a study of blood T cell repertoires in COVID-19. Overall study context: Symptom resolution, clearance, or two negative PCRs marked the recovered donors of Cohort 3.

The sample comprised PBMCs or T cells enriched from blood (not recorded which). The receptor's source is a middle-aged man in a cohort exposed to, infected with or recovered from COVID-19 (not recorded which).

The CDR3 here is CASSYRVTTDTQYF. The CDR3 bases are TGTGCCAGCAGTTACCGAGTAACGACAGATACGCAGTATTTT. V usage is TRBV6-5 and J usage is TRBJ2-3; unclear D gene. This CDR3 has 14 amino acids. CDR1 is MNHEY and CDR2 is SVGAGI in the germline V gene. Trimming pared 2 bases from V and 3 bases from J, leaving 9 bases between.